Listed here are 30 T cell receptor beta chains from one sample, sequenced in a study of technical replicates of blood from several donors. Assay used: immunoSEQ multiplex PCR; TCRdb lists only in-frame clones, some missing. The table shows more than 65,000 clones, with 75% to 90% occurring only once. The specimen sequenced was PBMCs. The receptor source for this set is a human donor in good health. Some clones in this sample may be carry-over from other donors' samples.

This clone was seen more than once but under ten times. The rearrangement uses TRBV5-1 and TRBJ2-2; TRBD2 might be the D (5 bases). The CDR3 runs 12 residues. V was shortened by 4 bases and J by 11 bases, with 12 bases between the two germline ends. Germline CDR1 and CDR2: SGHRS and YFSETQ. CDR3 loop: CASSPPGSELFF. CDR3 bases: TGCGCCAGCAGCCCACCGGGAAGTGAGCTGTTTTTT.

The chain has TRBV19 and TRBJ2-1, with 9 bases fitting TRBD1. Trimming cost V 2 bases and J 4 bases; bases outside gene matches: 3. The CDR3 has 15 amino acids. Per germline, CDR1 LNHDA and CDR2 SQIVND (reference sequence). The CDR3 protein is CASSIRQGVYNEQFF. CDR3 bases: TGTGCCAGTAGTATACGACAGGGGGTATACAATGAGCAGTTCTTC.

The rearrangement joins TRBV6-1 to TRBJ1-1; D is unclear. The CDR3 sequence is 14 residues long. V dropped 2 bases and J dropped 3 bases, with 10 bases sitting between them. In germline, CDR1 is MNHNS, CDR2 SASEGT. DNA of the CDR3: TGTGCCAGCAGTGAACATCCCCGGGACACTGAAGCTTTCTTT. Protein: CASSEHPRDTEAFF.

V gene TRBV7-2 combines with J gene TRBJ2-2; TRBD2 might be the D (5 bases). V was clipped by 3 bases and J by 7 bases, with 12 bases between them. This CDR3 has 14 amino acids. The germline V gene encodes CDR1 SGHTA and CDR2 FQGNSA. Here the CDR3 DNA reads TGTGCCAGCAGCTTTGAGGGCATAAGCGGGGAGCTGTTTTTT. It is translated as CASSFEGISGELFF.

The gene calls are TRBV12-5 and TRBJ2-1, with D uncertain. Trimming cost V 1 base and J 0 bases, with 4 bases left between them. Germline CDR1 and CDR2: LGHNT and FRNRAP. This CDR3 comprises 14 residues. The DNA for the CDR3 is TGTGCTAGTGGTTTGGAGAGCTCCTACAATGAGCAGTTCTTC. Translating it yields CASGLESSYNEQFF.

The chain recombines TRBV19 with TRBJ2-7, with 10 bases lining up with TRBD2. This CDR3 is built from 14 residues. Unmatched junction bases numbered 10, after V lost 7 bases and J lost 7 bases. CDR1 and CDR2 from the germline V gene are LNHDA and SQIVND (reference sequence). CDR3 bases: TGTGCCAGTACTCTAGCGGGAGTATCGGGGGAGCAGTACTTC. Amino acid sequence: CASTLAGVSGEQYF.

V is TRBV5-4 and J is TRBJ2-5, with D perhaps TRBD1 (5 bases). V was cut by 4 bases and J by 1 base, with 11 bases left in between. Per germline, CDR1 SGHNT and CDR2 YYREEE (reference sequence). This CDR3 spans 14 amino acids. CDR3: CASSRGKPQETQYF. The CDR3 nucleotides read TGTGCCAGCAGCAGGGGAAAGCCCCAAGAGACCCAGTACTTC.

This chain connects TRBV29-1 to TRBJ2-3; a possible D gene is TRBD2 (5 bases). Deletions cut 7 bases from V and 3 bases from J, with 11 bases between. The CDR3 consists of 12 residues. CDR1 and CDR2 (germline): SQVTM, ANQGSEA. The DNA for the CDR3 is TGCAGCGCCCGGACGGGGACAGATACGCAGTATTTT. Its protein product is CSARTGTDTQYF.

For the CDR3, the DNA is TGTGCCAGCAGTGAGGACGAGGGTCCCTACGAGCAGTACTTC. Translating it yields CASSEDEGPYEQYF. The chain links TRBV6-4 to TRBJ2-7; D perhaps matches TRBD2 (5 bases). This CDR3 is 14 amino acids long. The V and J ends lost 3 bases and 2 bases respectively, with 11 bases between them. The V gene's germline CDR1 is MRHNA and CDR2 SNTAGT.

The V and J genes are TRBV30 and TRBJ2-5, with 8 bases matching TRBD2. CDR1 GTSNPN and CDR2 SVGIG come from the germline V gene (reference sequence). This CDR3 spans 12 amino acids. Unmatched junction bases numbered 3, after V lost 6 bases and J lost 3 bases. CDR3 residues: CACTLAEETQYF. The CDR3 DNA sequence: TGTGCCTGCACACTAGCGGAAGAGACCCAGTACTTC.

V is TRBV6-5 and J is TRBJ1-1; no firm D call. The V gene lost 0 bases and the J gene lost 4 bases, with 12 bases spanning the gap. CDR3 size: 15 residues. CDR1 and CDR2 from the germline V gene are MNHEY and SVGAGI. This CDR3 is CASSYSAALPTEAFF. The CDR3 DNA reads as TGTGCCAGCAGTTACTCAGCTGCGCTCCCCACTGAAGCTTTCTTT.

The chain has TRBV9 and TRBJ1-5; D might be TRBD1 (5 bases). V lost 4 bases and J 8 bases, leaving 19 bases between the germline ends. Germline CDR1 and CDR2: SGDLS and YYNGEE. This CDR3 has 15 amino acids. The CDR3 loop reads CASSPGGGEGKPQHF. The CDR3 DNA reads TGTGCCAGCAGCCCGGGAGGAGGGGAAGGAAAGCCCCAGCATTTT.

J is TRBJ2-7 and V is TRBV21-1; the table calls TRBD2, which could not be checked here. TRBV21-1 is shown as a pseudogene. The CDR3 covers 14 residues. CDR3 bases: TGTGCCAGCAGCCAAGACCGGAGCTCCTACGAGCAGTACTTC. Translating gives CASSQDRSSYEQYF.

This chain uses TRBV13 with TRBJ2-5, with 10 bases identical to TRBD1. The CDR3 totals 14 residues. Germline CDR1 and CDR2: PRHDT and FYEKMQ (reference sequence). Trimming removed 5 bases from V and 7 bases from J; junction bases left unmatched: 7. As DNA, the CDR3 is TGTGCCAGCAGCCCGGGACAGGGGTGGGGGACCCAGTACTTC. Translation: CASSPGQGWGTQYF.

The CDR3 sequence: CASSFEEGPTETQYF. CDR3 coding DNA: TGTGCCAGTAGTTTCGAGGAGGGGCCGACAGAGACCCAGTACTTC. This rearrangement joins TRBV19 to TRBJ2-5; a weak D match, TRBD2 (6 bases). Trimming cost V 5 bases and J 4 bases, with 17 bases left between them. In germline, CDR1 is LNHDA, CDR2 SQIVND (reference sequence). This CDR3 is 15 amino acids long.

This chain links TRBV6-4 with TRBJ1-5; the D is unclear. CDR1 is MRHNA and CDR2 is SNTAGT in the germline V gene. This CDR3 region has 14 residues. Trimming left V 6 bases short and J 0 bases short, with 9 bases between. The CDR3 here is CASSDEDSNQPQHF. CDR3 DNA: TGTGCCAGCAGCGACGAGGATAGCAATCAGCCCCAGCATTTT.

The chain links TRBV7-2 to TRBJ1-1; 8 bases match TRBD1. The germline gives CDR1 SGHTA, CDR2 FQGNSA. CDR3 length equals 14 residues. J was trimmed by 11 bases and V by 2 bases; bases with no gene match: 10. The CDR3 protein is CASSLQPQGAFAFF. CDR3 sequence (DNA): TGTGCCAGCAGCTTACAGCCTCAGGGGGCGTTTGCTTTCTTT. Using reference TRBV7-2 and TRBJ1-1 for the parts outside the CDR3, the full variable domain is GAGVSQSPSNKVTEKGKDVELRCDPISGHTALYWYRQSLGQGLEFLIYFQGNSAPDKSGLPSDRFSAERTGGSVSTLTIQRTQQEDSAVYLCASSLQPQGAFAFFGQGTRLTVV.

This chain links TRBV7-2 with TRBJ2-3; TRBD1 matches at 8 bases. The CDR3 has 11 amino acids. V lost 5 bases to trimming and J lost 12 bases; unmatched junction nucleotides: 4. The germline gives CDR1 SGHTA, CDR2 FQGNSA. CDR3 sequence reads: CASSETGVQYF. CDR3 sequence (DNA): TGTGCCAGCAGCGAGACAGGGGTTCAGTATTTT.

This sequence joins TRBV15 and TRBJ1-4; no clear D. This CDR3 has 13 amino acids. Germline CDR1 and CDR2: LNHNV and YYDKDF (reference sequence). Trimming pared 0 bases from V and 10 bases from J, leaving 9 bases between. In DNA form, the CDR3 reads TGTGCCACCAGCAGAGACCAGGAAGCAAAACTGTTTTTT. It codes for CATSRDQEAKLFF.

V and J are TRBV30 and TRBJ2-1; D is undetermined. Per germline, CDR1 GTSNPN and CDR2 SVGIG (reference sequence). The CDR3 totals 14 residues. Trimming left V 2 bases short and J 9 bases short, with 17 bases between. The chain's CDR3 is CAWSRLGVGSEQFF. In DNA, the CDR3 is TGTGCCTGGAGTAGGCTCGGAGTCGGATCTGAGCAGTTCTTC.

V gene TRBV28 combines with J gene TRBJ1-3; D is unclear. This CDR3 has 17 amino acids. V shed 1 base and J shed 3 bases, with 16 bases lying between them. Germline values: CDR1 MDHEN, CDR2 SYDVKM. This CDR3 reads CASSLSGILLVGNTIYF. The CDR3 nucleotides are TGTGCCAGCAGTTTATCTGGGATATTACTAGTTGGAAACACCATATATTTT.

The V gene is TRBV7-2, the J gene TRBJ2-7; 8 bases fit TRBD1. Germline V gene lookup returns CDR1 SGHTA and CDR2 FQGNSA. The CDR3 consists of 14 residues. J lost 2 bases, V lost 2 bases, and 2 bases had no gene match. CDR3 sequence: CASSLQGAPYEQYF. The CDR3 region has the DNA TGTGCCAGCAGCTTACAGGGGGCTCCCTACGAGCAGTACTTC.

This clone occurred a few times. The V call is TRBV2, the J call TRBJ2-4; D gene uncertain. The CDR3 runs to 15 residues. Germline V lookup: CDR1 SNHLY, CDR2 FYNNEI. The V gene lost 3 bases and the J gene lost 0 bases, with 9 bases spanning the gap. CDR3 sequence: CASSEYPGAKNIQYF. CDR3 DNA sequence: TGTGCCAGCAGTGAGTACCCAGGAGCCAAAAACATTCAGTACTTC.

The chain has TRBV7-9 and TRBJ1-2, with TRBD1 as a possible D gene (6 bases). V dropped 5 bases and J dropped 4 bases, with 11 bases sitting between them. The CDR3 consists of 13 residues. Germline CDR1 and CDR2: SEHNR and FQNEAQ (reference sequence). The DNA for the CDR3 is TGTGCCAGCAGCACCGAAGGGGGCTATGGCTACACCTTC. It translates to CASSTEGGYGYTF.

V and J are TRBV6-4 and TRBJ1-2; TRBD1 matches 10 bases. Germline values: CDR1 MRHNA, CDR2 SNTAGT. The J segment lost 8 bases and the V segment lost 0 bases, leaving 0 bases of the junction unmatched. This CDR3 comprises 13 residues. CDR3 sequence reads: CASSDSTGGGYTF. The CDR3 DNA follows: TGTGCCAGCAGTGACTCGACAGGGGGCGGCTACACCTTC.

This chain links TRBV19 with TRBJ1-4; 10 bases line up with TRBD1. V shed 6 bases, J shed 4 bases, and the junction held 5 bases outside the gene matches. There are 15 residues in the CDR3. CDR1 is LNHDA and CDR2 is SQIVND in the germline V gene (reference sequence). The CDR3 loop is CASRDRGRSNEKLFF. The CDR3 region has the DNA TGTGCCAGTAGAGACAGGGGGCGTAGTAATGAAAAACTGTTTTTT.

The chain employs TRBV4-2 and TRBJ2-7; D not resolved. Trimming pared 5 bases from V and 4 bases from J, leaving 12 bases between. The germline V gene encodes CDR1 LGHNA and CDR2 YNFKEQ. The CDR3 totals 13 residues. The CDR3 region is CASSWAFRYEQYF. CDR3 nucleotides: TGTGCCAGCAGCTGGGCCTTCCGATACGAGCAGTACTTC.

V is TRBV10-3 and J is TRBJ2-1; 12 nucleotides agree with TRBD2. The V gene's germline CDR1 is ENHRY and CDR2 SYGVKD. V shed 3 bases and J 0 bases; nucleotides not matched to a gene: 6. The CDR3 is made up of 18 amino acids. CDR3 residues: CAISELAGGRSSYNEQFF. CDR3 nucleotides: TGTGCCATCAGTGAACTAGCGGGGGGACGGAGCTCCTACAATGAGCAGTTCTTC.

The rearrangement links TRBV19 to TRBJ1-2; possible D gene TRBD1, 6 bases. V lost 3 bases, J lost 0 bases, and 14 bases lay in between. Germline CDR1 is LNHDA and CDR2 is SQIVND (reference sequence). The CDR3 loop spans 16 amino acids. As DNA, the CDR3 is TGTGCCAGTAGTATGGAGTCAGGGGAAGCTAACTATGGCTACACCTTC. It translates to CASSMESGEANYGYTF.

In regard to this clone: The identical CDR3 is also encoded by other nucleotide sequences in the sample. The chain links TRBV29-1 to TRBJ2-2; no definite D call. Looked up from germline, CDR1 is SQVTM and CDR2 is ANQGSEA. V lost 3 bases and J lost 1, with 6 bases in between. CDR3 size: 13 residues. CDR3 region: CSVDGRNTGELFF. The CDR3 bases are TGCAGCGTTGATGGTAGGAACACCGGGGAGCTGTTTTTT.